Described below is a single TCR beta chain sequence and its context. What it binds is unknown. Trimming left V 2 bases short and J 3 bases short, with 12 bases between. This CDR3 comprises 15 residues. Germline CDR1 reads SGHDT; CDR2 reads YYEEEE. These data originate in a study of T cell repertoires and HLA-DP antigens. Study context: One stimulator alloantigen differed from self by one groove amino acid; the other by ten. Notes on the study in general: Against both alloantigens, CD137+ clonality was similar, about 0.39. Against one allele, clones undetected before culture averaged approximately 36%; against the other, less than 65%. Responder cells were total CD4+ cells with a HeLa antigen-presenting system.

The data were produced by immunoSEQ multiplex PCR, yet TCRdb's version contains in-frame clones alone and is incomplete. The sample has about 120,000 clones, about 92% seen once; the top ten hold more than 0.25%. The specimen sequenced was CD4+ T cells from PBMCs. The receptor was derived from a woman under 30 in good health and CMV-seronegative. This chain links TRBV5-6 with TRBJ1-5; D may be TRBD1 (5 bases). CDR3 coding DNA: TGTGCCAGCAGCTTCGACAGTGGCGTCAATCAGCCCCAGCATTTT. Its translation: CASSFDSGVNQPQHF.